This is a list of T cell receptor beta chains from one sample in a study of blood T cell repertoires in COVID-19. The assay was immunoSEQ multiplex PCR, and TCRdb's table has in-frame clones only and misses some. The sample holds fewer than 350,000 clones, 90% seen once. Sample: peripheral blood. Source of these receptors: a young woman with COVID-19, enrolled during active disease. Both conserved end residues are part of each CDR3. Each record gives: CDR3 length, clone size, J gene, D gene, V gene, CDR3 protein, CDR3 DNA. The D gene is left open where the match is weak. The size field is filled for only some rows; it gives once, few, many or a size class.

CDR3 length: 14
clone size: -
J gene: TRBJ2-3
D gene: -
V gene: TRBV10-3
CDR3 protein: CAISDVNGPDTQYF
CDR3 DNA: TGTGCCATCAGTGATGTCAACGGTCCAGATACGCAGTATTTT

CDR3 length: 17
clone size: -
J gene: TRBJ2-1
D gene: TRBD2
V gene: TRBV4-1
CDR3 protein: CASSQEGLAGSGNEQFF
CDR3 DNA: TGCGCCAGCAGCCAGGAGGGACTAGCGGGCTCTGGGAATGAGCAGTTCTTC

CDR3 length: 14
clone size: -
J gene: TRBJ2-7
D gene: TRBD1
V gene: TRBV28
CDR3 protein: CASNLAGGAEEQYF
CDR3 DNA: TGTGCCAGCAACCTAGCAGGGGGCGCGGAGGAGCAGTACTTC

CDR3 length: 15
clone size: -
J gene: TRBJ1-6
D gene: -
V gene: TRBV9
CDR3 protein: CASSVVGTGGSPLHF
CDR3 DNA: TGTGCCAGCAGCGTAGTTGGGACGGGAGGGTCACCCCTCCACTTT

CDR3 length: 17
clone size: once
J gene: TRBJ2-5
D gene: TRBD2
V gene: TRBV30
CDR3 protein: CAWSSRRLAGPQETQYF
CDR3 DNA: TGTGCCTGGAGTTCCCGTAGACTAGCGGGCCCCCAAGAGACCCAGTACTTC

CDR3 length: 13
clone size: -
J gene: TRBJ2-1
D gene: -
V gene: TRBV2
CDR3 protein: CASSEEGYNEQFF
CDR3 DNA: TGTGCCAGCAGTGAGGAGGGGTACAATGAGCAGTTCTTC

CDR3 length: 12
clone size: -
J gene: TRBJ2-7
D gene: -
V gene: TRBV5-5
CDR3 protein: CASSVGTYEQYF
CDR3 DNA: TGTGCCAGCAGCGTCGGGACCTACGAGCAGTACTTC

CDR3 length: 15
clone size: -
J gene: TRBJ2-7
D gene: TRBD2
V gene: TRBV29-1
CDR3 protein: CSVELAGGLFYEQYF
CDR3 DNA: TGCAGCGTTGAACTAGCGGGAGGGCTGTTCTACGAGCAGTACTTC

CDR3 length: 15
clone size: -
J gene: TRBJ1-5
D gene: -
V gene: TRBV30
CDR3 protein: CAWSVQSVGGQPQHF
CDR3 DNA: TGTGCCTGGAGTGTACAGTCTGTGGGAGGGCAGCCCCAGCATTTT

CDR3 length: 14
clone size: -
J gene: TRBJ1-2
D gene: TRBD1
V gene: TRBV6-4
CDR3 protein: CASSEGQGGYGYTF
CDR3 DNA: TGTGCCAGCAGTGAGGGACAGGGAGGCTATGGCTACACCTTC

CDR3 length: 16
clone size: -
J gene: TRBJ2-5
D gene: -
V gene: TRBV5-5
CDR3 protein: CASSLGGTAGQETQYF
CDR3 DNA: TGTGCCAGCAGCTTGGGGGGGACAGCGGGCCAAGAGACCCAGTACTTC

CDR3 length: 14
clone size: -
J gene: TRBJ1-3
D gene: -
V gene: TRBV3-1/TRBV3-2
CDR3 protein: CASSQPGSGNTIYF
CDR3 DNA: TGTGCCAGCAGCCAACCAGGCTCTGGAAACACCATATATTTT

CDR3 length: 15
clone size: -
J gene: TRBJ2-5
D gene: TRBD2
V gene: TRBV28
CDR3 protein: CASSLGLAGQETQYF
CDR3 DNA: TGTGCCAGCAGTTTAGGTCTAGCGGGACAAGAGACCCAGTACTTC

CDR3 length: 15
clone size: -
J gene: TRBJ2-7
D gene: TRBD1
V gene: TRBV28
CDR3 protein: CASTTTPQGAHEQYF
CDR3 DNA: TGTGCCAGCACCACTACCCCCCAGGGGGCCCACGAGCAGTACTTC

CDR3 length: 14
clone size: once
J gene: TRBJ1-6
D gene: TRBD1
V gene: TRBV6-5
CDR3 protein: CASSVGTGTSPLHF
CDR3 DNA: TGTGCCAGCAGCGTCGGGACAGGGACTTCACCCCTCCACTTT

CDR3 length: 11
clone size: -
J gene: TRBJ2-7
D gene: -
V gene: TRBV30
CDR3 protein: CAWSKGGEQYF
CDR3 DNA: TGTGCCTGGAGTAAAGGAGGCGAGCAGTACTTC